Given below is one T cell receptor beta chain in context. What it binds is not known. Trimming took off 4 bases at V and 2 bases at J, with 18 bases between the two ends. Germline assignment: CDR1 SGHDT and CDR2 YYEEEE. CDR3 length: 16 residues. These data are taken from a study of T cell repertoires and HLA-DP antigens. Data came from immunoSEQ multiplex PCR; TCRdb stores just in-frame clones and leaves some out. The data contain around 100,000 clones, around 93% of them singletons. What was sequenced was CD4+ T cells from PBMCs. This chain links TRBV5-6 with TRBJ2-5; possibly TRBD1 for D (5 bases). This TCR was sampled from a woman under 30 in good health and CMV-seronegative. CDR3 amino acids: CASSLGLTRAQETQYF. CDR3 nucleotides: TGTGCCAGCAGCCTGGGTCTAACCAGGGCTCAAGAGACCCAGTACTTC.